This TCR beta chain originates from a study of shared clonotypes between healthy human individuals. Overall study findings and caveats: Non-shared clonotypes were found to have lower generation probabilities than the clonotypes that were shared by all four of the sorted-subset donors.

Nashville, Tennessee was home to all donors, each a Caucasian adult. Turning to this clone: The antigen is unknown.

After removal of 1 base from V and 1 base from J, the junction contained 3 bases not matched to a gene. This CDR3 spans 16 amino acids. The germline V gene encodes CDR1 SQVTM and CDR2 ANQGSEA. Sequencing used immunoSEQ multiplex PCR; TCRdb keeps in-frame clones, though not all of them. The sample gives 650,000 to 700,000 clones, roughly 87% of which show up once; more than 30% is in the top ten. The rearrangement links TRBV29-1 to TRBJ2-2; 10 bases are a match to TRBD2. The sample comprised memory CD8+ T cells from PBMCs. Subset in this sample: CD45RO+ cells pooled with CCR7-negative TemRA cells. The source is a man between 18 and 29 years old in good health. Some clones in this sample may be carry-over from other donors' samples. The CDR3 spells CSVEGGLAENTGELFF. CDR3 DNA: TGCAGCGTTGAAGGTGGACTAGCGGAGAACACCGGGGAGCTGTTTTTT.